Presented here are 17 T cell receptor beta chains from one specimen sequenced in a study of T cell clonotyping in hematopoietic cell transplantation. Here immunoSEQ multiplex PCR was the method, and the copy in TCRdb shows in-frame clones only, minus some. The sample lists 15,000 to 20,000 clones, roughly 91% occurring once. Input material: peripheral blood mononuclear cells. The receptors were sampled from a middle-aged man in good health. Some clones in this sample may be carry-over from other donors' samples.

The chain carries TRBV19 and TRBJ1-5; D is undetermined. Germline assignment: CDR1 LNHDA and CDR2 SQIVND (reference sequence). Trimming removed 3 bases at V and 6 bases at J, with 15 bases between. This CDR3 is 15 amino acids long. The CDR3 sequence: CASSIGRGNGQPQHF. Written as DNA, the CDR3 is TGTGCCAGTAGTATCGGGCGAGGAAATGGTCAGCCCCAGCATTTT. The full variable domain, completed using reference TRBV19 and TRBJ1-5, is DGGITQSPKYLFRKEGQNVTLSCEQNLNHDAMYWYRQDPGQGLRLIYYSQIVNDFQKGDIAEGYSVSREKKESFPLTVTSAQKNPTAFYLCASSIGRGNGQPQHFGDGTRLSIL.

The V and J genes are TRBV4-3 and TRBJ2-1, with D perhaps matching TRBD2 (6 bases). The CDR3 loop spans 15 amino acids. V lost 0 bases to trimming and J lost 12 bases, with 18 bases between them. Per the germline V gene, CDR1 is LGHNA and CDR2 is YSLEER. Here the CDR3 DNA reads TGCGCCAGCAGCCAAGATTTCTCCGGGGGAGCCCCGCAGTTCTTC. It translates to CASSQDFSGGAPQFF.

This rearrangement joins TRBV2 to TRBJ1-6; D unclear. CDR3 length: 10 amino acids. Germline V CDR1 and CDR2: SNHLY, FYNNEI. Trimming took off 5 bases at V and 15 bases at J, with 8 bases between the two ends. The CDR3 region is CASSTLGLHF. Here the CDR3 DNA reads TGTGCCAGCAGTACCTTAGGCCTCCACTTT.

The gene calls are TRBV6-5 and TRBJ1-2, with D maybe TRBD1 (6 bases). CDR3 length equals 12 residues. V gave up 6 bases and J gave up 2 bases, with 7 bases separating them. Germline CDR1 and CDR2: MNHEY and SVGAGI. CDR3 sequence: CASRGTNYGYTF. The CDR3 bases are TGTGCCAGCAGGGGGACAAACTATGGCTACACCTTC.

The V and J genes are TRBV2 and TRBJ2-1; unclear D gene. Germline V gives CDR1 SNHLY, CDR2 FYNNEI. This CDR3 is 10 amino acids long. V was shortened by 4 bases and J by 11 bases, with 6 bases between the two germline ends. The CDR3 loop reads CASSVGKQFF. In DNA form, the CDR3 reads TGTGCCAGCAGTGTAGGAAAGCAGTTCTTC.

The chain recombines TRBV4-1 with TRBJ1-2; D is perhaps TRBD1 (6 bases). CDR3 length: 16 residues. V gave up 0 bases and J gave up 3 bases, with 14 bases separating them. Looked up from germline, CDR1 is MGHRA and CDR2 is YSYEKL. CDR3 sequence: CASSQDIGGAYYGYTF. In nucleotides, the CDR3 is TGCGCCAGCAGCCAAGATATCGGGGGCGCGTACTATGGCTACACCTTC.

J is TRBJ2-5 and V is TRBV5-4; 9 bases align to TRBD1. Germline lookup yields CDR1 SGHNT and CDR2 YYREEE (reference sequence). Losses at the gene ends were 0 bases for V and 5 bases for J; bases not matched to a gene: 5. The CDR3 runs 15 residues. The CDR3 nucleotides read TGTGCCAGCAGCTTGGGGGACAGGGAGAGGGAGACCCAGTACTTC. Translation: CASSLGDRERETQYF.

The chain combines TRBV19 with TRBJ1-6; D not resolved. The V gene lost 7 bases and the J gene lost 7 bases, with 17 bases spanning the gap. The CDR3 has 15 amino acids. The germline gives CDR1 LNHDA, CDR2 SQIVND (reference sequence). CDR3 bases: TGTGCCAGTATAGACGGCCATAGGAGCAATTCACCCCTCCACTTT. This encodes CASIDGHRSNSPLHF.

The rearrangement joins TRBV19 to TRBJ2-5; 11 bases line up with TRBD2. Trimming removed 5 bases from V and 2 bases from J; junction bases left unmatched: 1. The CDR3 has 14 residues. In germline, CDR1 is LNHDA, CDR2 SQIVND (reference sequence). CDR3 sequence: CASSRLAGQETQYF. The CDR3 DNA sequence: TGTGCCAGTAGTCGACTAGCGGGGCAAGAGACCCAGTACTTC.

CDR3 region: CASSSTGQGNTIYF. CDR3 DNA sequence: TGTGCCAGCAGCTCCACGGGACAGGGGAACACCATATATTTT. J is TRBJ1-3 and V is TRBV11-3, with 10 nucleotides matching TRBD1. V lost 4 bases and J lost 7; bases outside the gene matches: 4. The CDR3 has 14 residues. Germline-derived CDR1 and CDR2 are SGHNT and YENEEA.

The CDR3 bases are TGTGCCAGCACCCTGACAGGGGGCTTCGGCGAGCAGTACTTC. Its translation: CASTLTGGFGEQYF. The chain employs TRBV6-5 and TRBJ2-7, with 10 positions matching TRBD1. Trimming took 7 bases from V and 6 from J; bases not matched to a gene: 9. The CDR3 totals 14 residues. The germline gives CDR1 MNHEY, CDR2 SVGAGI.

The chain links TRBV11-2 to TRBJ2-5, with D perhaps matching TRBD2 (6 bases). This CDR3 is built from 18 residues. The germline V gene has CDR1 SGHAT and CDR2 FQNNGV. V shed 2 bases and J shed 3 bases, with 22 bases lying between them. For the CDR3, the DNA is TGTGCCAGCAGCTTAAATGGGGGGAAAGGAGGGCGTAAAGAGACCCAGTACTTC. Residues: CASSLNGGKGGRKETQYF.

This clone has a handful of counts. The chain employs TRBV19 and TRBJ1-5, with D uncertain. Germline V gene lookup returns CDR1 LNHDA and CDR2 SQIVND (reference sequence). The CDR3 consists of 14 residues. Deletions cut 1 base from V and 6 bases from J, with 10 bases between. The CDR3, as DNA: TGTGCCAGTAGTATAGGCGGGGAAGTTCAGCCCCAGCATTTT. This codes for CASSIGGEVQPQHF.

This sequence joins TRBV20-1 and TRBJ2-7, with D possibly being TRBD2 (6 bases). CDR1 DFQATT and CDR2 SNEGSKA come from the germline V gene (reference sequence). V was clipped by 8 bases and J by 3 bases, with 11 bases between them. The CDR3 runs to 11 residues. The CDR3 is CSWWGDYEQYF. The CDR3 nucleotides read TGCAGTTGGTGGGGGGACTACGAGCAGTACTTC.

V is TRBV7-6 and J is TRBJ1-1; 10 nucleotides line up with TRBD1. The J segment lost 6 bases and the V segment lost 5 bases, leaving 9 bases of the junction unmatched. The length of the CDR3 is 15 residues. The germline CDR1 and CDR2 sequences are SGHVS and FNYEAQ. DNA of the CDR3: TGTGCCAGCAGCCCGACCGGGACAGGGGTGGCTGAAGCTTTCTTT. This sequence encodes CASSPTGTGVAEAFF.

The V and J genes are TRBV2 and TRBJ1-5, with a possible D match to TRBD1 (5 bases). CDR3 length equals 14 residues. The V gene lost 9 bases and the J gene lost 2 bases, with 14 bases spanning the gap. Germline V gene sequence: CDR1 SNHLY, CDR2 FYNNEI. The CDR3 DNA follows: TGTGCCAGTGGGGGTGGGAACGGCAATCAGCCCCAGCATTTT. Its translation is CASGGGNGNQPQHF. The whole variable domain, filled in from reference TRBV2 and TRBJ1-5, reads EPEVTQTPSHQVTQMGQEVILRCVPISNHLYFYWYRQILGQKVEFLVSFYNNEISEKSEIFDDQFSVERPDGSNFTLKIRSTKLEDSAMYFCASGGGNGNQPQHFGDGTRLSIL.

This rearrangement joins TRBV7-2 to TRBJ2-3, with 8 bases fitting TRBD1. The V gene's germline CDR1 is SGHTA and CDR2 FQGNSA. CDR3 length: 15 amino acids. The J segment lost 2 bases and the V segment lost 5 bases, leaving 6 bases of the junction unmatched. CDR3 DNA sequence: TGTGCCAGCAGCAAACAGGGGGTAGCCACAGATACGCAGTATTTT. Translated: CASSKQGVATDTQYF. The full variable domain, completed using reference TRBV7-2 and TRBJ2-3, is GAGVSQSPSNKVTEKGKDVELRCDPISGHTALYWYRQSLGQGLEFLIYFQGNSAPDKSGLPSDRFSAERTGGSVSTLTIQRTQQEDSAVYLCASSKQGVATDTQYFGPGTRLTVL.